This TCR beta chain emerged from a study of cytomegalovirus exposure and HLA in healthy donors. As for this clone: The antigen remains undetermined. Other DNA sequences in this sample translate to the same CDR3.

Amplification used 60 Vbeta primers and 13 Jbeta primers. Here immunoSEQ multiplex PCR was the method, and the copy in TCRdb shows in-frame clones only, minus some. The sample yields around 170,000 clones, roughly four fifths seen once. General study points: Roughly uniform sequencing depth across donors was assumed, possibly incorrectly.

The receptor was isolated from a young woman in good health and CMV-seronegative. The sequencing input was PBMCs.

For the CDR3, the DNA is TGTGCCAGCAGCGTAGGGCTAGCGGGGGGGTACAATGAGCAGTTCTTC. Protein sequence: CASSVGLAGGYNEQFF. The chain carries TRBV9 and TRBJ2-1; 12 positions match TRBD2. Per germline, CDR1 SGDLS and CDR2 YYNGEE. With V trimmed by 0 bases and J by 4 bases, 2 bases remained unmatched. This CDR3 is built from 16 residues.